This T cell receptor beta chain was retrieved from a study of T cells after yellow fever vaccination. The authors made TCR cDNA by 5'RACE template switching, adding a universal primer site and UMIs. TCRdb itself ran the 5' RACE reads through MiXCR, one entry per CDR3 protein. The sample has approximately 580,000 distinct CDR3 sequences, 17% seen once. V lost 0 bases and J lost 6, with 14 bases in between. This CDR3 comprises 16 residues. The germline CDR1 and CDR2 sequences are LNHNV and YYDKDF (reference sequence). The receptor was isolated from a man aged 18-30 years who received the YFV17D yellow fever vaccine. Sample: PBMCs, taken about 5 days after the first yellow fever vaccination. The V call is TRBV15, the J call TRBJ2-2; D perhaps matches TRBD1 (6 bases). CDR3 sequence reads: CATSRDRTVGAGELFF. Written as DNA, the CDR3 is TGTGCCACCAGCAGAGACCGGACAGTGGGAGCCGGGGAGCTGTTTTTT.